This T cell receptor (beta chain) is drawn from a study of T-cell reconstitution after alpha-beta-depleted transplantation in children (dated by TCRdb to between 2015 and 2016). At the level of the whole study: Using TCR repertoire profiling, the study followed T-cell immune reconstitution in a quantitative way in children after TCRalphabeta/CD19-depleted allogeneic hematopoietic cell transplantation.

A few counts support this clonotype. Its binding antigen is unknown. It has no much larger one-base neighbor in the sample; base qualities were not kept. Library construction relied on PCR. Instrument on record: Illumina HiSeq 2500. Molecular barcoding was employed in the preparation of TCR libraries, with unique molecular identifiers being used to normalize TCRbeta repertoire quantification. TCRdb passed the public sequencing reads through fastp at Q25 and MiXCR, retaining productive beta sequences. One record per CDR3 amino acid sequence lists the most common genes and DNA. Counted in this sample were more than 550,000 distinct CDR3 sequences; about 10% of them appeared once. The ten largest clones add up to roughly 4% of the sample. The receptor was derived from a human donor who donated a stem cell graft to a child with acute myeloid leukemia. The material was PBMCs from the stem cell graft donor, obtained from the stem cell graft.

The DNA reads TGTGCCAGCAGTGACTCGAGTTCCAATTCACCCCTCCACTTT. It translates to CASSDSSSNSPLHF. The chain joins TRBV6-4 to TRBJ1-6; no D gene call is confident. V loses 0 bases, J loses 7 bases, and the germline ends lie 7 bases apart. CDR3 length: 14 amino acids, cysteine to phenylalanine. Just the 42-base CDR3 DNA is kept, in frame starting at base 1. Sequences MRHNA (CDR1) and SNTAGT (CDR2) are obtained from the germline V gene.